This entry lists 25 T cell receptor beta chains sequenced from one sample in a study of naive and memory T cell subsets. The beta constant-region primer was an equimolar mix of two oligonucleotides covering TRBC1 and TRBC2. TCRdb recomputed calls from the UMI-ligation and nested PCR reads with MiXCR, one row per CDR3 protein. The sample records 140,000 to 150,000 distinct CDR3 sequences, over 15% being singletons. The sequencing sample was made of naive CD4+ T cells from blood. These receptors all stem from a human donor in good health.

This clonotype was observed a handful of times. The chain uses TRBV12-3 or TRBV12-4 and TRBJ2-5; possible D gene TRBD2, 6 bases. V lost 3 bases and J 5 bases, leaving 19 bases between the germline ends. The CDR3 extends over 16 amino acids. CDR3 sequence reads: CASSLYELAGLETQYF. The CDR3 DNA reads TGTGCCAGCAGTTTGTATGAACTAGCAGGTTTGGAGACCCAGTACTTC.

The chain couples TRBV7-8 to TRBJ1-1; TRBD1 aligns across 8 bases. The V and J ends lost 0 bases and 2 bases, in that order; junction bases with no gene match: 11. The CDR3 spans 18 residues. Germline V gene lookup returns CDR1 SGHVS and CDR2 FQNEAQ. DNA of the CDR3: TGTGCCAGCAGCTTAGCGGGCGGGACAGGCCGTCTAAACACTGAAGCTTTCTTT. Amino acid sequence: CASSLAGGTGRLNTEAFF.

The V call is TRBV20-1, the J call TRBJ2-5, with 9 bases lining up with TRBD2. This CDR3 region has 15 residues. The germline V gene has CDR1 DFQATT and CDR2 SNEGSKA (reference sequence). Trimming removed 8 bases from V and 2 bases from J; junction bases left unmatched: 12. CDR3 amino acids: CSHQELAGRQETQYF. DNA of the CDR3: TGCAGTCACCAGGAGCTAGCGGGACGGCAAGAGACCCAGTACTTC.

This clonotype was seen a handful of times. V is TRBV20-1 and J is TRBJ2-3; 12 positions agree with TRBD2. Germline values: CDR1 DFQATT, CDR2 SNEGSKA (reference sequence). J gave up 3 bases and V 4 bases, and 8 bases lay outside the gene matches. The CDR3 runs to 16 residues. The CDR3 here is CSATRTSGIVTDTQYF. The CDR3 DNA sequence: TGCAGTGCTACCCGGACTAGCGGGATTGTAACAGATACGCAGTATTTT.

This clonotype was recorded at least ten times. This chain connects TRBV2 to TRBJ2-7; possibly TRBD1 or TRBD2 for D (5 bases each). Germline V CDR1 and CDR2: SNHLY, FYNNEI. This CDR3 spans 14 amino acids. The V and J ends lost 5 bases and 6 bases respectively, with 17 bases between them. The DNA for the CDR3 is TGTGCCAGCAGTCCAGACTGGGGACGGAGCGAGCAGTACTTC. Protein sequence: CASSPDWGRSEQYF.

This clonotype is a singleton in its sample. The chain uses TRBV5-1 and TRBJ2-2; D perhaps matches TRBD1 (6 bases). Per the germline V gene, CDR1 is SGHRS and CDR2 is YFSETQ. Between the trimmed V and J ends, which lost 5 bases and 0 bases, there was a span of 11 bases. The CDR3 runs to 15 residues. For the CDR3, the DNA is TGCGCCAGCAGTACCGGGACACCGAACACCGGGGAGCTGTTTTTT. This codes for CASSTGTPNTGELFF.

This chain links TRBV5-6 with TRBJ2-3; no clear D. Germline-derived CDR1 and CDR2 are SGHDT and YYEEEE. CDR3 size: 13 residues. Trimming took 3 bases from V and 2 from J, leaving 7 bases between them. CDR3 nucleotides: TGTGCCAGCAGCTACGGACCCACAGATACGCAGTATTTT. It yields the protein CASSYGPTDTQYF.

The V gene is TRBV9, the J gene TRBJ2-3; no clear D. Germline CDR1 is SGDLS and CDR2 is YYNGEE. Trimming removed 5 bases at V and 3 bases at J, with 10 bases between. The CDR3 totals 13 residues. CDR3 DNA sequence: TGTGCCAGCAGAGAGGTGGGGACAGATACGCAGTATTTT. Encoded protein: CASREVGTDTQYF.

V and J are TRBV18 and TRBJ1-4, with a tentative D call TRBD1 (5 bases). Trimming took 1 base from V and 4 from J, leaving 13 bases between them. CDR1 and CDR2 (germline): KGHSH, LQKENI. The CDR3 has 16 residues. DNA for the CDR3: TGTGCCAGCTCACCACGAGGGGAACCATTTAATGAAAAACTGTTTTTT. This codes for CASSPRGEPFNEKLFF.

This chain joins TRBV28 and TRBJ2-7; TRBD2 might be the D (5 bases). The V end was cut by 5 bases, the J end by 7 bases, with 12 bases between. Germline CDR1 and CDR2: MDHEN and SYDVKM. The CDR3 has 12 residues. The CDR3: CASSQDSAEQYF. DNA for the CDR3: TGTGCCAGCAGTCAGGACTCCGCGGAGCAGTACTTC.

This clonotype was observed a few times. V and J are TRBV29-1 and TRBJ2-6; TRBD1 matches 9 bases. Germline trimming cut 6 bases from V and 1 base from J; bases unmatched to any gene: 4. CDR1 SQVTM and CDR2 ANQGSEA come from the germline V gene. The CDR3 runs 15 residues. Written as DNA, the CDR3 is TGCAGCGTGGGGACAGGGTATTCTGGGGCCAACGTCCTGACTTTC. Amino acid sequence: CSVGTGYSGANVLTF.

The CDR3 here is CSVPRSTDTQYF. The DNA for the CDR3 is TGCAGCGTACCTAGGTCCACAGATACGCAGTATTTT. This chain joins TRBV29-1 and TRBJ2-3, with D uncertain. Trimming took off 6 bases at V and 2 bases at J, with 9 bases between the two ends. Germline V lookup: CDR1 SQVTM, CDR2 ANQGSEA. This CDR3 has 12 amino acids.

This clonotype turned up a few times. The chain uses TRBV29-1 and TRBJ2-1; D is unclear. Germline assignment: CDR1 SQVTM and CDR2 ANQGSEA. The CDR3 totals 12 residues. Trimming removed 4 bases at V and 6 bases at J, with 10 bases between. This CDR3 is CSVAGGSNEQFF. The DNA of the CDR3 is TGCAGCGTTGCGGGCGGCAGCAATGAGCAGTTCTTC.

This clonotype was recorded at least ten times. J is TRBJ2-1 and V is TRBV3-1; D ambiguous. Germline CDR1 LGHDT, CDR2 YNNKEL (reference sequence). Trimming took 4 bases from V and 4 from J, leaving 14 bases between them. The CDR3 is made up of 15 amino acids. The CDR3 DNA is TGTGCCAGCAGCCGCAGCGACGGATTATACAATGAGCAGTTCTTC. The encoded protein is CASSRSDGLYNEQFF.

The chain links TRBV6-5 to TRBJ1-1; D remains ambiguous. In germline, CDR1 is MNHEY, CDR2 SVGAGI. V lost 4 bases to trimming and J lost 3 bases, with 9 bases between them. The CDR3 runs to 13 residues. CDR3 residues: CASSFPPYTEAFF. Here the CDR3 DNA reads TGTGCCAGCAGTTTCCCTCCTTACACTGAAGCTTTCTTT.

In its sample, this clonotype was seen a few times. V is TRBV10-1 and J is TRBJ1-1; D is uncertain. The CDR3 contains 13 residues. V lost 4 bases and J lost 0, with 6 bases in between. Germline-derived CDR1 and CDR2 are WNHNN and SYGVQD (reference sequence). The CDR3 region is CASSVTVNTEAFF. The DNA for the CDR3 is TGCGCCAGCAGTGTAACGGTGAACACTGAAGCTTTCTTT.

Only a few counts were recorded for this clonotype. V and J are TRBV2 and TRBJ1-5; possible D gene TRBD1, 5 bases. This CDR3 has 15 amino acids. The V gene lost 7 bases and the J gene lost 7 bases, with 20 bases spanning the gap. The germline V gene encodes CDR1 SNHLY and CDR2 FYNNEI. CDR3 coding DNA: TGTGCCAGCACCCTTCTGCGAGGGGCGGGACAGCCCCAGCATTTT. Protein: CASTLLRGAGQPQHF.

The CDR3 DNA reads TGTGCCAGCAGTAACCAGGGGAACACCGGGGAGCTGTTTTTT. Its translation is CASSNQGNTGELFF. V and J are TRBV12-3 or TRBV12-4 and TRBJ2-2, with TRBD1 as a possible D gene (5 bases). V was cut by 5 bases and J by 1 base, with 8 bases left in between. This CDR3 spans 14 amino acids.

The chain's CDR3 is CASSLPPARPQHF. The CDR3 coding sequence is TGTGCCAGCAGTTTACCGCCCGCCCGGCCCCAGCATTTT. The chain uses TRBV28 and TRBJ1-5; D gene uncertain. The CDR3 is made up of 13 amino acids. Germline-derived CDR1 and CDR2 are MDHEN and SYDVKM. V was shortened by 2 bases and J by 9 bases, with 11 bases between the two germline ends.

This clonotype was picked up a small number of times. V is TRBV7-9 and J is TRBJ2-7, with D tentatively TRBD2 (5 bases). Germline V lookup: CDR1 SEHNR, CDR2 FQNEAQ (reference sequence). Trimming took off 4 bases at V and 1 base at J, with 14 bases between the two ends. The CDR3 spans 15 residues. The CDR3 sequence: CASSSTRGFSYEQYF. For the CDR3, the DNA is TGTGCCAGCAGCTCGACCCGGGGATTTTCCTACGAGCAGTACTTC.

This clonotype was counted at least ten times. The CDR3 spells CASSPSPGQSSGANVLTF. The CDR3 bases are TGTGCCAGCAGTCCCAGTCCGGGACAGTCCTCTGGGGCCAACGTCCTGACTTTC. The chain recombines TRBV6-2 or TRBV6-3 with TRBJ2-6, with TRBD1 matching 7 bases. This CDR3 is built from 18 residues. The V gene end was trimmed by 5 bases and the J gene end by 0 bases; junction bases not matched to a gene: 10. In germline, CDR1 is MNHEY, CDR2 SVGEGT.

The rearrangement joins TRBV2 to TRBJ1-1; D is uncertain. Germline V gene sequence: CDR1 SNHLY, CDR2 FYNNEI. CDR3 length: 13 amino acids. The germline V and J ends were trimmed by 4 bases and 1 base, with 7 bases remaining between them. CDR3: CASSGGKNTEAFF. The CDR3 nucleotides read TGTGCCAGCAGTGGTGGGAAGAACACTGAAGCTTTCTTT.

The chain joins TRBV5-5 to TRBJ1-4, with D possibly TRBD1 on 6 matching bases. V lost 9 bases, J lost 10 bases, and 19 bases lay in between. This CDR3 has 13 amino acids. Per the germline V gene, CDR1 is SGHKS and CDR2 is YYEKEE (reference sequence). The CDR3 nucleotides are TGTGCCACCTCGGGCGGGGGCCTAGGAAAACTGTTTTTT. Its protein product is CATSGGGLGKLFF.

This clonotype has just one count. The CDR3 region has the DNA TGTGCCACCAGCAGAGATGTAAGGGGGCCCAGCTCCTACGAGCAGTACTTC. Translating it yields CATSRDVRGPSSYEQYF. This chain uses TRBV15 with TRBJ2-7, with 7 bases fitting TRBD1. J lost 0 bases, V lost 0 bases, and 8 bases had no gene match. The CDR3 runs 17 residues. Germline CDR1 and CDR2: LNHNV and YYDKDF (reference sequence).

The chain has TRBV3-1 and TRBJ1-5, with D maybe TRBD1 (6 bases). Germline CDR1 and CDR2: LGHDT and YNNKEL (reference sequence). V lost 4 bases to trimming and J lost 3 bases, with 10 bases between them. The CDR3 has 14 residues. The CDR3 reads CASSPWTANQPQHF. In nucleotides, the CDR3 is TGTGCCAGCAGCCCTTGGACAGCCAATCAGCCCCAGCATTTT.